These 27 T cell receptor beta chains share one sample of origin, sequenced in a study of regulatory T cells in long-lasting Graves disease. As for time point: persistent/refractory GD, antithyroid drugs over 5 years with positive TRAb. After RNA was extracted from PBMCs, the TCR library was made from it. Investigators prepared the TCR beta libraries by applying iRepertoire HTBI primers and Arm-PCR of CDR3 regions. TCRdb called the multiplex PCR reads again in MiXCR, with one record for every CDR3 protein. The sample includes about 290,000 distinct CDR3 sequences, 20% to 25% of them seen just once. Sequences were derived from peripheral blood mononuclear cells (PBMCs), sampled when the disease was refractory, from a patient treated with antithyroid drugs. Receptors originate from a female donor with Graves disease.

This chain joins TRBV6-2 or TRBV6-3 and TRBJ2-1; 9 bases match TRBD1. Germline V gene sequence: CDR1 MNHEY, CDR2 SVGEGT. V shed 5 bases, J shed 6 bases, and the junction held 11 bases outside the gene matches. The CDR3 extends over 16 amino acids. Written as DNA, the CDR3 is TGTGCCAGCAGTCACACCGGGACAGGGACCCGCAATGAGCAGTTCTTC. It codes for CASSHTGTGTRNEQFF.

This clonotype has only a few counts. The rearrangement links TRBV30 to TRBJ2-1, with 10 bases matching TRBD2. The CDR3 extends over 14 amino acids. The V gene's germline CDR1 is GTSNPN and CDR2 SVGIG (reference sequence). After removal of 5 bases from V and 9 bases from J, the junction contained 10 bases not matched to a gene. The CDR3 loop reads CAWYNSGRRGEQFF. The CDR3, as DNA: TGTGCCTGGTACAATAGCGGGAGGAGGGGTGAGCAGTTCTTC.

Points on this clonotype: Given a much more abundant clone one base away, this may be a read error. The chain recombines TRBV7-2 with TRBJ2-5; D is perhaps TRBD2 (6 bases). Germline CDR1 reads SGHTA; CDR2 reads FQGNSA. The CDR3 spans 13 residues. V was pared by 1 base and J by 5 bases, with 8 bases between. CDR3 sequence reads: CASSLGEDETQYF. The CDR3 coding sequence is TGTGCCAGCAGCTTAGGGGAGGACGAGACCCAGTACTTC.

V and J are TRBV25-1 and TRBJ2-1; D is unresolved. From germline, CDR1 is MGHDK and CDR2 SYGVNS. The CDR3 has 14 amino acids. V was pared by 9 bases and J by 5 bases, with 17 bases between. Written as DNA, the CDR3 is TGTGCCAGAAAGCAATGGGCCCCCCACAATGAGCAGTTCTTC. Translation gives CARKQWAPHNEQFF.

V usage is TRBV6-5 and J usage is TRBJ1-5; D perhaps matches TRBD1 (5 bases). CDR1 is MNHEY, CDR2 SVGAGI, per germline. Between the trimmed V and J ends, which lost 3 bases and 3 bases, there was a span of 9 bases. CDR3 size: 14 residues. The DNA of the CDR3 is TGTGCCAGCAGTTATGGGGGGGTCAATCAGCCCCAGCATTTT. This sequence encodes CASSYGGVNQPQHF.

For the CDR3, the DNA is TGCAGCGTTGAAGCGAGGGGGCAGGGGGCCGCGAACACTGAAGCTTTCTTT. Its translation: CSVEARGQGAANTEAFF. The genes are TRBV29-1 and TRBJ1-1, with 8 bases fitting TRBD1. V lost 1 base to trimming and J lost 1 base; unmatched junction nucleotides: 11. CDR3 length equals 17 residues. CDR1 is SQVTM and CDR2 is ANQGSEA in the germline V gene.

This clonotype was recorded a few times. The V gene is TRBV7-2, the J gene TRBJ2-4; no clear D gene. V was pared by 6 bases and J by 0 bases, with 9 bases between. CDR3 length: 14 residues. From germline, CDR1 is SGHTA and CDR2 FQGNSA. The CDR3 DNA reads TGTGCCAGCAGGCCTGCCTTAGCCAAAAACATTCAGTACTTC. Translation gives CASRPALAKNIQYF.

This clonotype has more than one count but fewer than ten. The gene calls are TRBV7-9 and TRBJ2-5; weak D call: TRBD1 (6 bases). This CDR3 has 13 amino acids. Trimming shortened V by 11 bases and J by 4 bases, and 17 bases separated the two germline ends. Germline V gene data show CDR1 as SEHNR and CDR2 as FQNEAQ (reference sequence). DNA for the CDR3: TGTGCCGGAAACAGGGCTGGGCGAGAGACCCAGTACTTC. Its translation is CAGNRAGRETQYF. Full variable domain (remainder filled in from reference TRBV7-9 and TRBJ2-5): DTGVSQNPRHKITKRGQNVTFRCDPISEHNRLYWYRQTLGQGPEFLTYFQNEAQLEKSRLLSDRFSAERPKGSFSTLEIQRTEQGDSAMYLCAGNRAGRETQYFGPGTRLLVL.

The chain combines TRBV7-9 with TRBJ1-2; TRBD1 agrees at 7 bases. Losses at the gene ends were 4 bases for V and 9 bases for J; bases not matched to a gene: 11. The germline V gene has CDR1 SEHNR and CDR2 FQNEAQ (reference sequence). The CDR3 is made up of 14 amino acids. CDR3 region: CASSYFDREESYTF. The CDR3 DNA follows: TGTGCCAGCAGCTATTTCGACAGGGAAGAGAGCTACACCTTC.

As for this clonotype: A read error may account for a junction end that differs from germline. The chain joins TRBV11-1 to TRBJ2-2; 9 nucleotides line up with TRBD2. The germline V gene has CDR1 SGHAT and CDR2 FQDESV (reference sequence). The CDR3 loop spans 15 amino acids. The CDR3 reads CANSLAGVNTGELFF. DNA of the CDR3: TGTGCCAACAGCTTAGCGGGAGTGAACACCGGGGAGCTGTTTTTT.

This clonotype was seen many times. As DNA, the CDR3 is TGTGCCAGCAGTGCTACAGGGGGGATGACTAGCGTGGGTGACGAGCAGTACTTC. It translates to CASSATGGMTSVGDEQYF. V usage is TRBV28 and J usage is TRBJ2-7; TRBD1 or TRBD2 may be the D gene (8 bases each). V lost 5 bases, J lost 5 bases, and 28 bases lay in between. CDR1 is MDHEN and CDR2 is SYDVKM in the germline V gene. This CDR3 has 18 amino acids.

This clonotype occurred a few times. The V and J genes are TRBV6-2 or TRBV6-3 and TRBJ2-1; 7 bases are shared with TRBD2. The germline gives CDR1 MNHEY, CDR2 SVGEGT. The CDR3 runs 15 residues. Trimming cost V 0 bases and J 7 bases; bases outside gene matches: 6. The CDR3 loop reads CASSYSSGPGNEQFF. CDR3 in DNA: TGTGCCAGCAGTTACTCTAGCGGGCCTGGGAATGAGCAGTTCTTC.

This clonotype was seen only a few times. The gene calls are TRBV29-1 and TRBJ2-5; 7 bases map to TRBD1. The germline V gene encodes CDR1 SQVTM and CDR2 ANQGSEA. The junction had 9 bases not matched to a gene; V was cut back by 6 bases and J by 2 bases. The CDR3 spans 14 residues. CDR3 amino acids: CSVDTTGAQETQYF. As DNA, the CDR3 is TGCAGCGTCGACACTACAGGGGCGCAAGAGACCCAGTACTTC. The whole variable domain, remainder taken from reference TRBV29-1 and TRBJ2-5, is SAVISQKPSRDICQRGTSLTIQCQVDSQVTMMFWYRQQPGQSLTLIATANQGSEATYESGFVIDKFPISRPNLTFSTLTVSNMSPEDSSIYLCSVDTTGAQETQYFGPGTRLLVL.

In this sample, this clonotype turned up once. The CDR3 spells CASSTRTSGEQFF. The CDR3 coding sequence is TGTGCCAGCAGCACCCGGACTAGTGGTGAGCAGTTCTTC. V gene TRBV7-2 combines with J gene TRBJ2-1; 7 nucleotides match TRBD2. Germline lookup yields CDR1 SGHTA and CDR2 FQGNSA. The V gene end was trimmed by 5 bases and the J gene end by 9 bases; junction bases not matched to a gene: 7. The CDR3 covers 13 residues.

The chain uses TRBV18 and TRBJ2-7, with TRBD1 matching 9 bases. Germline V gene sequence: CDR1 KGHSH, CDR2 LQKENI. V lost 6 bases, J lost 6 bases, and 9 bases stayed unmatched. This CDR3 has 14 residues. The CDR3 region is CASSSASDRGEQYF. CDR3 DNA: TGTGCCAGCTCTTCGGCCTCGGACAGGGGCGAGCAGTACTTC.

The chain combines TRBV6-1 with TRBJ2-6; D uncertain. The germline V gene has CDR1 MNHNS and CDR2 SASEGT. The CDR3 runs to 14 residues. Trimming cost V 4 bases and J 3 bases, with 7 bases left between them. CDR3 protein: CASSGIGGANVLTF. CDR3 nucleotide sequence: TGTGCCAGCAGTGGTATCGGTGGGGCCAACGTCCTGACTTTC.

This clonotype has just a few counts. The chain recombines TRBV3-1 with TRBJ2-7; 9 bases are shared with TRBD1. CDR1 is LGHDT, CDR2 YNNKEL, per germline (reference sequence). This CDR3 has 13 amino acids. With 7 bases clipped from V and 2 bases from J, the junction kept 3 bases outside the gene matches. As DNA, the CDR3 is TGTGCCAGCACCGGGACAGGGACCTACGAGCAGTACTTC. Protein product: CASTGTGTYEQYF.

This chain links TRBV7-9 with TRBJ1-2; 9 nucleotides line up with TRBD1. This CDR3 region has 12 residues. Looked up from germline, CDR1 is SEHNR and CDR2 is FQNEAQ (reference sequence). V shed 5 bases, J shed 8 bases, and the junction held 3 bases outside the gene matches. The CDR3 sequence: CASSRTGEGYTF. The CDR3 nucleotides read TGTGCCAGCAGCCGGACAGGGGAAGGCTACACCTTC.

The chain has TRBV7-9 and TRBJ2-7; 10 bases map to TRBD1. Trimming took 5 bases from V and 2 from J; bases not matched to a gene: 6. This CDR3 has 15 amino acids. CDR1 is SEHNR and CDR2 is FQNEAQ in the germline V gene (reference sequence). The CDR3 sequence is CASSRQGASPYEQYF. The DNA for the CDR3 is TGTGCCAGCAGCCGACAGGGGGCTTCCCCCTACGAGCAGTACTTC. The full variable domain, in which reference TRBV7-9 and TRBJ2-7 provide the parts outside the CDR3, is DTGVSQNPRHKITKRGQNVTFRCDPISEHNRLYWYRQTLGQGPEFLTYFQNEAQLEKSRLLSDRFSAERPKGSFSTLEIQRTEQGDSAMYLCASSRQGASPYEQYFGPGTRLTVT.

The chain carries TRBV7-8 and TRBJ1-5; D remains unclear. CDR1 and CDR2 from the germline V gene are SGHVS and FQNEAQ. V dropped 0 bases and J dropped 6 bases, with 9 bases sitting between them. The CDR3 covers 14 residues. CDR3 in DNA: TGTGCCAGCAGCTTAGCGGGGTCGGGTCAGCCCCAGCATTTT. Translation gives CASSLAGSGQPQHF.

In its sample, this clonotype was seen many times. This chain uses TRBV6-5 with TRBJ1-2; maybe TRBD1 (5 bases). The CDR3 has 13 amino acids. CDR1 is MNHEY, CDR2 SVGAGI, per germline. Trimming shortened V by 2 bases and J by 8 bases, and 12 bases separated the two germline ends. In nucleotides, the CDR3 is TGTGCCAGCAGTTACGGATTCAGGGACGGCTACACCTTC. Encoded protein: CASSYGFRDGYTF.

There are a few counts of this clonotype. V and J are TRBV12-3 or TRBV12-4 and TRBJ1-1; the D is unclear. CDR3 length equals 13 residues. Trimming took 3 bases from V and 10 from J, leaving 15 bases between them. This CDR3 reads CASSFHLGNGAFF. As DNA, the CDR3 is TGTGCCAGCAGTTTCCACCTTGGGAACGGAGCTTTCTTT.

This chain connects TRBV15 to TRBJ2-7; 8 positions agree with TRBD1. V shed 3 bases and J 1 base; nucleotides not matched to a gene: 5. The length of the CDR3 is 15 residues. Germline V gene lookup returns CDR1 LNHNV and CDR2 YYDKDF (reference sequence). The CDR3 sequence: CATSSRQGPSYEQYF. The DNA for the CDR3 is TGTGCCACCAGCAGCAGACAGGGGCCATCCTACGAGCAGTACTTC.

This clonotype was detected only a few times. This sequence joins TRBV11-2 and TRBJ2-2; 13 bases map to TRBD2. Looked up from germline, CDR1 is SGHAT and CDR2 is FQNNGV. V lost 5 bases to trimming and J lost 0 bases; unmatched junction nucleotides: 3. CDR3 size: 17 residues. CDR3 in DNA: TGTGCCAGCAGCCGGGGGACTAGCGGGGCGAACACCGGGGAGCTGTTTTTT. It yields the protein CASSRGTSGANTGELFF.

This clonotype was recorded once. Given a much more abundant clone one base away, this may be a read error. The conserved final phenylalanine or tryptophan is absent from the CDR3, which likely points to a read error. V usage is TRBV27 and J usage is TRBJ2-7; 7 nucleotides match TRBD2. The CDR3 is made up of 14 amino acids. Germline CDR1 is MNHEY and CDR2 is SMNVEV (reference sequence). V was clipped by 7 bases and J by 1 base; unmatched bases: 7. Written as DNA, the CDR3 is TGTGCCAGCACCCCTAGCGGACAATCCTACGAGCAGTACCTC. It translates to CASTPSGQSYEQYL.

Comment on this clonotype: This may be a read error, as it is one base from a much larger clone. The chain recombines TRBV10-3 with TRBJ2-7; D may match TRBD1 or TRBD2 (6 bases each). Germline assignment: CDR1 ENHRY and CDR2 SYGVKD. The CDR3 is 18 residues long. Here the CDR3 DNA reads TGTGCCATCAGTGGGGGGCCACGGCGGGGACCTACGAGCTACGGGCAGTACTTC. Protein: CAISGGPRRGPTSYGQYF.

About this clonotype itself: This clone may be a read error of a much larger clone one base away. The chain has TRBV11-2 and TRBJ2-5; the D is unclear. The CDR3 totals 12 residues. In germline, CDR1 is SGHAT, CDR2 FQNNGV. The CDR3 sequence is CASSLDLETQHF. The CDR3 DNA is TGTGCCAGCAGCTTAGATCTTGAGACCCAGCACTTC.